The 9 T cell receptor beta chains given below trace back to one sample, sequenced in a study of T cells expressing NK-cell markers. TCRdb reprocessed the 5' RACE reads and stores each CDR3 protein as one record, lacking DNA. This sample's table has a few hundred thousand distinct CDR3 sequences. Sequencing was done on a sample of blood T cells: a sorted CD56 or NKG2C T cell subset, CD4+ or CD8+ T cells, or bulk PBMC T cells (not recorded which). The receptors stem from a man in his late teens or twenties in good health.

The V and J genes are TRBV27 and TRBJ2-2; TCRdb reports TRBD1, a call that lacks DNA to check it against. CDR1 and CDR2 from the germline V gene are MNHEY and SMNVEV (reference sequence). There are 18 residues in the CDR3. CDR3 amino acids: CASTTPKGGDLKTGELFF.

The chain uses TRBV18 and TRBJ2-3; the TCRdb call, TRBD1, lacks DNA for checking. CDR1 and CDR2 from the germline V gene are KGHSH and LQKENI. The CDR3 loop spans 14 amino acids. The CDR3 is CASSSDRATDTQYF. The whole variable domain, filled in from reference TRBV18 and TRBJ2-3, reads NAGVMQNPRHLVRRRGQEARLRCSPMKGHSHVYWYRQLPEEGLKFMVYLQKENIIDESGMPKERFSAEFPKEGPSILRIQQVVRGDSAAYFCASSSDRATDTQYFGPGTRLTVL.

The chain carries TRBV20-1 and TRBJ1-1; TCRdb reports TRBD1, a call that lacks DNA to check it against. This CDR3 comprises 14 residues. The germline V gene has CDR1 DFQATT and CDR2 SNEGSKA (reference sequence). This CDR3 is CSASSPGLGTEAFF.

J is TRBJ2-1 and V is TRBV19; no DNA is available, so the TRBD2 call from TCRdb remains unchecked. Per the germline V gene, CDR1 is LNHDA and CDR2 is SQIVND (reference sequence). The CDR3 contains 14 residues. The CDR3 sequence is CASSIAEPSLGQFF.

V gene TRBV6-2 or TRBV6-3 combines with J gene TRBJ2-5. The germline V gene encodes CDR1 MNHEY and CDR2 SVGEGT. The CDR3 is 14 residues long. This chain's CDR3 is CASSYSGIAETQYF.

This chain links TRBV10-3 with TRBJ2-6; TCRdb's assignment of TRBD2 cannot be checked, as there is no DNA. Germline V gene lookup returns CDR1 ENHRY and CDR2 SYGVKD. The CDR3 has 17 amino acids. The CDR3 sequence is CAISEGLDPSGANVLTF.

The rearrangement links TRBV5-1 to TRBJ2-1; TCRdb's D call, TRBD2, is unchecked because there is no DNA. The CDR3 runs 17 residues. The V gene's germline CDR1 is SGHRS and CDR2 YFSETQ. Here the CDR3 reads CASSPGLAGSSYNEQFF.

The CDR3 sequence is CASNLAGRAGTGELFF. The chain uses TRBV12-3 or TRBV12-4 and TRBJ2-2; absent DNA, TCRdb's TRBD1 call cannot be checked. There are 16 residues in the CDR3.

The J gene is TRBJ2-1, the V gene TRBV7-9; TCRdb's assignment of TRBD1 cannot be checked, as there is no DNA. This CDR3 has 16 residues. CDR1 is SEHNR, CDR2 FQNEAQ, per germline (reference sequence). The CDR3 sequence is CASSYGQGVEYNEQFF. Based on the CDR3 plus reference TRBV7-9 and TRBJ2-1, the full variable domain is DTGVSQNPRHKITKRGQNVTFRCDPISEHNRLYWYRQTLGQGPEFLTYFQNEAQLEKSRLLSDRFSAERPKGSFSTLEIQRTEQGDSAMYLCASSYGQGVEYNEQFFGPGTRLTVL.